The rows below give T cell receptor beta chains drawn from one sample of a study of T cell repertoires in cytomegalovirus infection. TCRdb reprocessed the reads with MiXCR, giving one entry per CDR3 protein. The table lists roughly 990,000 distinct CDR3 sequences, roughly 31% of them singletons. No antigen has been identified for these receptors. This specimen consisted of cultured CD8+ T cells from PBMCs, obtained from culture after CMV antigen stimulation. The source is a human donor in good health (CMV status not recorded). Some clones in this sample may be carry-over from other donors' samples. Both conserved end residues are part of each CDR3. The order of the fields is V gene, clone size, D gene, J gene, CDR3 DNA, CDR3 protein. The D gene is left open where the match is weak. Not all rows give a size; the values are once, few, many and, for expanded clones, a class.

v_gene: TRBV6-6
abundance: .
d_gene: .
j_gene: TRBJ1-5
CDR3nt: TGTGCCAGCAGCGACATTAAAATGGCCGGTCTCTTTTATAGCAATCAGCCCCAGCATTTT
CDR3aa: CASSDIKMAGLFYSNQPQHF

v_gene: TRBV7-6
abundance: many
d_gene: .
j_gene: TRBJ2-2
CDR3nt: TGTGCCAGCCTAGGCCAAGGGGACCGAACGAACACCGGGGAGCTGTTTTTT
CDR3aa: CASLGQGDRTNTGELFF

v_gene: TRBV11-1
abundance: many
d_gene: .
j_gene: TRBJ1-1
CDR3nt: TGTGCCAGCAGCTTAGCCTCTTGGGATGAAGCTTTCTTT
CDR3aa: CASSLASWDEAFF

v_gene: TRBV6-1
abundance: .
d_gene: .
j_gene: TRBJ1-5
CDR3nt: TGTGCCAGCAGTGAAGGCTTTTCGGGCTCAGTAGGTAATCAGCCCCAGCATTTT
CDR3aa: CASSEGFSGSVGNQPQHF

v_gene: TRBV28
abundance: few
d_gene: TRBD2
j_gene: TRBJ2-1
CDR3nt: TGTGCCAGCAGTGAGACTAGCGGGGGGAATGAGCAGTTCTTC
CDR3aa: CASSETSGGNEQFF

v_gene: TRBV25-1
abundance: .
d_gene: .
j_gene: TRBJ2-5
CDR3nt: TGTGCCAGCAGTGAATTTGGGATGGAGACCCAGTACTTC
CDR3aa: CASSEFGMETQYF

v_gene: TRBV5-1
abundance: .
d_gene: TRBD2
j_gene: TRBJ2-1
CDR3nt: TGCGCCAGCAGCATACTTCGGACTAGCGGGGAGGAGCAGTTCTTC
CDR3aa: CASSILRTSGEEQFF

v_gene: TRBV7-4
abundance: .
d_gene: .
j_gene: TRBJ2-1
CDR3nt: TGTGCCAGCAGTTTATCGACAGCTTGGAATGAGCAGTTCTTC
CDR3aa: CASSLSTAWNEQFF

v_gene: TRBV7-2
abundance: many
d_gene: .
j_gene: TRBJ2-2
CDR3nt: TGTGCCAGCAGCGGCCCCCCGAACCCCACCGGGGAGCTGTTTTTT
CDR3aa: CASSGPPNPTGELFF

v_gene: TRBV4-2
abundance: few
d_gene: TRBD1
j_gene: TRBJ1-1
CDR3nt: TGTGCCAGCAGCCAAGTAACCGGGACAGGGGCCACTGAAGCTTTCTTT
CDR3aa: CASSQVTGTGATEAFF

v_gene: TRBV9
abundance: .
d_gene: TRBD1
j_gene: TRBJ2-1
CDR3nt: TGTGCCTCACGAAGGGGGCCCCCGTTCTTC
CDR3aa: CASRRGPPFF

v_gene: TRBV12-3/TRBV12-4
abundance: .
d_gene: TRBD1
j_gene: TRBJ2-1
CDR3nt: TGTGCCAGCAGGGGGGACAGTCCGAATGAGCAGTTCTTC
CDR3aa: CASRGDSPNEQFF

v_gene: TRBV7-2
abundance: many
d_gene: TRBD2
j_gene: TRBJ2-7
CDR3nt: TGTGCCAGCAGCCCAGGGACTAGCGGGGGCTACGAGCAGTACTTC
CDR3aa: CASSPGTSGGYEQYF

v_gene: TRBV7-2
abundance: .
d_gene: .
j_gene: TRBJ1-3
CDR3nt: TGTGCCACTACGGAGGGCTGGGGAAACACCATATATTTT
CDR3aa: CATTEGWGNTIYF

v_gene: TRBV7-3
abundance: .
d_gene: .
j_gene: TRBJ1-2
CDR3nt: TGTGCCAGCAGCCCCCAAGGGCAGAATTACTATGGCTACACCTTC
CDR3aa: CASSPQGQNYYGYTF

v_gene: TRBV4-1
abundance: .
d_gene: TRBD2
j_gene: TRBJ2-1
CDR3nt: TGCGCCAGCAGCCGTGGACTAGCGGGGGGGATAGATGAGCAGTTCTTC
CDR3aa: CASSRGLAGGIDEQFF

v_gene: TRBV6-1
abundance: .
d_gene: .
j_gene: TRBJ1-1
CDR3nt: TGTGCCAGCACCCCGACGGGGACGGTGAAAGAAGCTTTCTTT
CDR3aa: CASTPTGTVKEAFF

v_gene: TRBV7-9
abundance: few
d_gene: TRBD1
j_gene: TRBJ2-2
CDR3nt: TGTGCCAGCAGCTTTCCCGGGACAGGACCGAACACCGGGGAGCTGTTTTTT
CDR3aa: CASSFPGTGPNTGELFF

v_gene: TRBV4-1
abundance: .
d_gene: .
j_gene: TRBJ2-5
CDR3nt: TGCGCCAGCAGCCAAGCTCCGAGAATGGAGACCCAGTACTTC
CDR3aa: CASSQAPRMETQYF

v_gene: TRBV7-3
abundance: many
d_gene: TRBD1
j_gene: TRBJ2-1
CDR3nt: TGTGCCAGCAGCGCACCCCCGGGACAGGGGATTCCTAATGAGCAGTTCTTC
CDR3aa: CASSAPPGQGIPNEQFF

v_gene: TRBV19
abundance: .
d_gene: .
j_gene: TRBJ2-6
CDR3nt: TGTGCCAGCCGGGACCTCTATATTTATTCTGGGGCCAACGTCCTGACTTTC
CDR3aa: CASRDLYIYSGANVLTF

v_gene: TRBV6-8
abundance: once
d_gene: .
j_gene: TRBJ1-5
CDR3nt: TGTGCCAGGGGGGAGGACCGGGATCAGCCCCAGCATTTT
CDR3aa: CARGEDRDQPQHF

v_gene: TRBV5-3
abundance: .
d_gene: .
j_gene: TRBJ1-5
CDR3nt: TGTGCCAGAAGCTGGAATCAGCCCCAGCATTTT
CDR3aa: CARSWNQPQHF

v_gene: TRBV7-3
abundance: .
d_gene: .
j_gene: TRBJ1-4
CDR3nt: TGTGCCAGCAGCTTAACCGGGACAAGTAATGAAAAACTGTTTTTT
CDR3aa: CASSLTGTSNEKLFF

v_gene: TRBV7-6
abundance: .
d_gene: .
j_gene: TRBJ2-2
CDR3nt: TGTGCCAGCAGCCACTTCGCGGGGCCGAACACCGGGGAGCTGTTTTTT
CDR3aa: CASSHFAGPNTGELFF

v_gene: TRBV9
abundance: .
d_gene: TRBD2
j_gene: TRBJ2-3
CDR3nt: TGTGCCAGCAGCGTAGAGGGCGGGGGGGCCGGTACGCAGTATTTT
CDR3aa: CASSVEGGGAGTQYF

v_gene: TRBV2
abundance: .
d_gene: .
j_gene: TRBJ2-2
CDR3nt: TGTGCCAGCAGTGGGGGCCAGGACGGGTTCGGTGACACCGGGGAGCTGTTTTTT
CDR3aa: CASSGGQDGFGDTGELFF

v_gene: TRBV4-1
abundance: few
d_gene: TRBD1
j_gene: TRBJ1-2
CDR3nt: TGCGCCAGCAGCCAGACGACAGGGGCCAAAGGCTATGGCTACACCTTC
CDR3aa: CASSQTTGAKGYGYTF

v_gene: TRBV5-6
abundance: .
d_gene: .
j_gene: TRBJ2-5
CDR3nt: TGTGCCAGCAGCTATAGACACAGGGTTTCGACCCAGTACTTC
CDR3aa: CASSYRHRVSTQYF

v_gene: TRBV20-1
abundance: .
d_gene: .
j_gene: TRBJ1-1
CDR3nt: TGCAGTACGGGGTGGGGCACTGAAGCTTTCTTT
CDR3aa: CSTGWGTEAFF

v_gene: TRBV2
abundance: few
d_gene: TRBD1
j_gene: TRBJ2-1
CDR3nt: TGTGCCAGCAGTGGGGACAGGAGCTACAATGAGCAGTTCTTC
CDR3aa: CASSGDRSYNEQFF

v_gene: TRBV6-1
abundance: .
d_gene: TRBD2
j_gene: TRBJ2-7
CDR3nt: TGTGCCAGCAGTCCCCGGACTAGCGGGGCCTACCGTTTTATCTACGAGCAGTACTTC
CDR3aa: CASSPRTSGAYRFIYEQYF

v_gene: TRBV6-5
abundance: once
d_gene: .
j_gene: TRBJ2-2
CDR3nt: TGTACCAGTGGTACCGGGGAGCTGTTTTTT
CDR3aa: CTSGTGELFF

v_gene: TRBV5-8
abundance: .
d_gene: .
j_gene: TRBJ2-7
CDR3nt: TGTGCCAGCATCCTCCCTCCCAGATCCTGCGAGCAGTACTTC
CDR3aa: CASILPPRSCEQYF

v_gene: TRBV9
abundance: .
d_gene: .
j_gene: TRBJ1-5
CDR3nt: TGTGCCAGCAGCGACGGGTCTCTCGGGCCCCAGCATTTT
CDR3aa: CASSDGSLGPQHF

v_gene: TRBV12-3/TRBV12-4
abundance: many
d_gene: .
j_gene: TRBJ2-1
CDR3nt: TGTGCCAGCAGTCCCAGCGCTAACTACAATGAGCAGTTCTTC
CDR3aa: CASSPSANYNEQFF